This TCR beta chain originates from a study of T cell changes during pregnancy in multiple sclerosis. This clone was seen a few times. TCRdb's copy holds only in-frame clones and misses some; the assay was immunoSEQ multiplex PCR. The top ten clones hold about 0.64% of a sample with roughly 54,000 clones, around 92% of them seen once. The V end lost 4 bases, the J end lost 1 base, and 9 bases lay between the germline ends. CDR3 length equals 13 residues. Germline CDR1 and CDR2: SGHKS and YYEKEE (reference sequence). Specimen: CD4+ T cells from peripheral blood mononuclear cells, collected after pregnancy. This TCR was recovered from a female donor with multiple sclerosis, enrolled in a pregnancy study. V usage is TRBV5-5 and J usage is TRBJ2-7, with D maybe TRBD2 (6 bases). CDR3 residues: CASSRDWSYEQYF. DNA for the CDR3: TGTGCCAGCAGCCGGGACTGGTCCTACGAGCAGTACTTC.